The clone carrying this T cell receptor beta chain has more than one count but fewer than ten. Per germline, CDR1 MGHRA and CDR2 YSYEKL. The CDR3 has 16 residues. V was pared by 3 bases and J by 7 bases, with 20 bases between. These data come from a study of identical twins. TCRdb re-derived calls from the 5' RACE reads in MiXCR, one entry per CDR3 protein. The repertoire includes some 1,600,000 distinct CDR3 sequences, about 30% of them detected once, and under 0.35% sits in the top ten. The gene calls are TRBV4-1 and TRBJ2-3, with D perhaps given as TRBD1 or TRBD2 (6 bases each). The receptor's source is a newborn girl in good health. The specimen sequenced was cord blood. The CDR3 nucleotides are TGCGCCAGCAGCCAGCCTTCGAGGGGGGCCCGACATACGCAGTATTTT. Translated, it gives CASSQPSRGARHTQYF.